Following are 5 T cell receptor beta chains from one sample sequenced in a study of beta chain features in type 1 diabetes. Sequencing targeted expressed TCRB transcripts, as all isolated RNA had been reverse transcribed. Produced via immunoSEQ multiplex PCR; TCRdb's table is partial and in-frame only. Among around 430,000 clones listed, approximately 28% were seen once. The sequencing sample was made of naive CD4+ T cells from blood. These receptors all stem from a man in his late teens or twenties in good health.

J is TRBJ2-7 and V is TRBV30; the D gene is possibly TRBD2 (6 bases). Between the trimmed V and J ends, which lost 0 bases and 2 bases, there was a span of 14 bases. CDR1 GTSNPN and CDR2 SVGIG come from the germline V gene (reference sequence). The CDR3 extends over 15 amino acids. CDR3 sequence reads: CAWSVRLWGAYEQYF. As DNA, the CDR3 is TGTGCCTGGAGTGTCCGACTCTGGGGGGCCTACGAGCAGTACTTC.

The V call is TRBV4-3, the J call TRBJ2-5; 8 bases line up with TRBD1. The CDR3 is 16 residues long. After removal of 0 bases from V and 4 bases from J, the junction contained 7 bases not matched to a gene. Germline CDR1 LGHNA, CDR2 YSLEER. CDR3 nucleotide sequence: TGCGCCAGCAGCCAAGATATCGGGCAGGGGGCAGAGACCCAGTACTTC. It translates to CASSQDIGQGAETQYF.

This clone turned up a few times. Other DNA sequences within the sample encode an identical CDR3. The rearrangement joins TRBV7-2 to TRBJ2-1, with D uncertain. Germline CDR1 is SGHTA and CDR2 is FQGNSA. The CDR3 totals 16 residues. V shed 1 base and J shed 0 bases, with 10 bases lying between them. For the CDR3, the DNA is TGTGCCAGCAGCTTAGGGTCCGTGAGCTCCTACAATGAGCAGTTCTTC. It is translated as CASSLGSVSSYNEQFF.

Remarks on this clone: Other DNA sequences in the sample encode the same CDR3. This chain joins TRBV7-2 and TRBJ2-1, with TRBD1 as a possible D gene (6 bases). Trimming pared 1 base from V and 0 bases from J, leaving 7 bases between. CDR1 is SGHTA and CDR2 is FQGNSA in the germline V gene. The CDR3 totals 15 residues. CDR3 DNA: TGTGCCAGCAGCTTAGGAGGGGGCTCCTACAATGAGCAGTTCTTC. Its protein is CASSLGGGSYNEQFF.

The chain recombines TRBV18 with TRBJ2-3; 11 nucleotides align to TRBD2. Germline lookup yields CDR1 KGHSH and CDR2 LQKENI. This CDR3 has 16 amino acids. J gave up 4 bases and V 2 bases, and 5 bases lay outside the gene matches. The CDR3: CASSPATSGSPDTQYF. In DNA form, the CDR3 reads TGTGCCAGCTCACCAGCAACTAGCGGGAGTCCAGATACGCAGTATTTT.